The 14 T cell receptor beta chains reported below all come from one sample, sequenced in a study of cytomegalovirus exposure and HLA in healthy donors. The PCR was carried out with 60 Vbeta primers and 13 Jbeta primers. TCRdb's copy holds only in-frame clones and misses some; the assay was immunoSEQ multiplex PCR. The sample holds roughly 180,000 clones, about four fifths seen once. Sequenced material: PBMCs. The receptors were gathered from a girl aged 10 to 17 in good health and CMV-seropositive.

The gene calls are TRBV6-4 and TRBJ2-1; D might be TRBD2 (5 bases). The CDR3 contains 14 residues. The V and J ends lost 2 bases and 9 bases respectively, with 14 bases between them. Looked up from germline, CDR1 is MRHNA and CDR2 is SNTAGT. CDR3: CASSDPTRSGEQFF. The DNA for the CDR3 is TGTGCCAGCAGTGACCCTACTAGATCGGGTGAGCAGTTCTTC.

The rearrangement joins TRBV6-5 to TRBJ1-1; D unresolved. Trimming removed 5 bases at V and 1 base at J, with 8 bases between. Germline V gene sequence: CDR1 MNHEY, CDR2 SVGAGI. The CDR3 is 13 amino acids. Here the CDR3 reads CASSDNWNTEAFF. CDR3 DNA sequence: TGTGCCAGCAGTGACAACTGGAACACTGAAGCTTTCTTT.

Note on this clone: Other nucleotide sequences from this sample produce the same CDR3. Written as DNA, the CDR3 is TGCGCCAGCAGTCCCGGGGGCTCCTACAATGAGCAGTTCTTC. It translates to CASSPGGSYNEQFF. This sequence joins TRBV10-1 and TRBJ2-1; possible D gene TRBD2, 6 bases. The CDR3 sequence is 14 residues long. The V end was cut by 5 bases, the J end by 0 bases, with 8 bases between. CDR1 is WNHNN and CDR2 is SYGVQD in the germline V gene (reference sequence).

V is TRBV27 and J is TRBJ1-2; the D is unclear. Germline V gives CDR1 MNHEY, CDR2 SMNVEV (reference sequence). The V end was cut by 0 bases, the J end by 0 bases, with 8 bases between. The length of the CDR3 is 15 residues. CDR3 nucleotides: TGTGCCAGCAGTTTATCGGAAGGAGCTAACTATGGCTACACCTTC. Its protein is CASSLSEGANYGYTF.

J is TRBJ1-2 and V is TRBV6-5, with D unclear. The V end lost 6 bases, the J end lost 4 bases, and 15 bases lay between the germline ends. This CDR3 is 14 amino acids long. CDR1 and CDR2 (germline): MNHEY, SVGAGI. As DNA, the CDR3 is TGTGCCAGCAGCCGCGAAGGACTATCCTATGGCTACACCTTC. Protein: CASSREGLSYGYTF.

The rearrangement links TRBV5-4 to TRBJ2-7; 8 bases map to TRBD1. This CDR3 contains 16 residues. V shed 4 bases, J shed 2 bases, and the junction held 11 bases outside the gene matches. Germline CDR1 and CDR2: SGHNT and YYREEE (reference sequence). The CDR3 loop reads CASSPSRDRWTYEQYF. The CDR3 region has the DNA TGTGCCAGCAGCCCGTCTAGGGACAGGTGGACCTACGAGCAGTACTTC.

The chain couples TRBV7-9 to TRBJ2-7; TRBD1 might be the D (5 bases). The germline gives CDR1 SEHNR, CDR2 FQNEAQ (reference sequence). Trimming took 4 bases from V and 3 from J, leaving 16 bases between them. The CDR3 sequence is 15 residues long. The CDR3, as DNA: TGTGCCAGCAGCTCCTCCTCTGGGGCTGACTACGAGCAGTACTTC. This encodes CASSSSSGADYEQYF. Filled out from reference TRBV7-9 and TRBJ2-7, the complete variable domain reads DTGVSQNPRHKITKRGQNVTFRCDPISEHNRLYWYRQTLGQGPEFLTYFQNEAQLEKSRLLSDRFSAERPKGSFSTLEIQRTEQGDSAMYLCASSSSSGADYEQYFGPGTRLTVT.

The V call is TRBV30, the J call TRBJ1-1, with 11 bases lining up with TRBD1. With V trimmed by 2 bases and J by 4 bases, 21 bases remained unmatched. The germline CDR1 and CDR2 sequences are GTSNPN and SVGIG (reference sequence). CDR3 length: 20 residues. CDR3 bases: TGTGCCTGGAGTTTTAGCGAATGGGACAGGGGGATCGGGCGGGGCACTGAAGCTTTCTTT. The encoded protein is CAWSFSEWDRGIGRGTEAFF.

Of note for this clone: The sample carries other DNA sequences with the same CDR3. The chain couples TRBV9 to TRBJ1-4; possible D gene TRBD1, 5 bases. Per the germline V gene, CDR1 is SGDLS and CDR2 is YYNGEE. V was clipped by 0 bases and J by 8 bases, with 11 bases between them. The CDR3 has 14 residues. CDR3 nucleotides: TGTGCCAGCAGCGTAGGGCAGGGAGGGGAAAAACTGTTTTTT. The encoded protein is CASSVGQGGEKLFF.

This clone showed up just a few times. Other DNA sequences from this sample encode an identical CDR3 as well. In DNA, the CDR3 is TGTGCCAGCTCACCACAGGGAGTGAACACTGAAGCTTTCTTT. It translates to CASSPQGVNTEAFF. The chain has TRBV18 and TRBJ1-1; D remains ambiguous. The germline V gene has CDR1 KGHSH and CDR2 LQKENI. The V and J ends lost 1 base and 0 bases respectively, with 6 bases between them. The CDR3 consists of 14 residues. Using reference TRBV18 and TRBJ1-1 for the parts outside the CDR3, the full variable domain is NAGVMQNPRHLVRRRGQEARLRCSPMKGHSHVYWYRQLPEEGLKFMVYLQKENIIDESGMPKERFSAEFPKEGPSILRIQQVVRGDSAAYFCASSPQGVNTEAFFGQGTRLTVV.

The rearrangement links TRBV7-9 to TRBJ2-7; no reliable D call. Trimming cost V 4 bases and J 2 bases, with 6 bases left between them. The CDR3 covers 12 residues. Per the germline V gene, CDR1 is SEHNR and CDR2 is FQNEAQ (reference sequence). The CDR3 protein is CASSSGPYEQYF. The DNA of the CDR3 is TGTGCCAGCAGCTCAGGCCCCTACGAGCAGTACTTC.

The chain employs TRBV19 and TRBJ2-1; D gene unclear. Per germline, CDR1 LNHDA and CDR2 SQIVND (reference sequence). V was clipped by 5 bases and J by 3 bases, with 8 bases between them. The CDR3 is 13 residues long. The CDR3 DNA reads TGTGCCAGTAGTGCCTCTAACTACAATGAGCAGTTCTTC. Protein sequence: CASSASNYNEQFF.

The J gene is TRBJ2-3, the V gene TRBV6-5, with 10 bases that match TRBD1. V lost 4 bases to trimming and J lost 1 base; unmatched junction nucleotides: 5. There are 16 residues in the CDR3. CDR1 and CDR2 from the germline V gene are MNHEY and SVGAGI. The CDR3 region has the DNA TGTGCCAGCAGTTCCCCAGACAGGGGGCGCACAGATACGCAGTATTTT. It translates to CASSSPDRGRTDTQYF.

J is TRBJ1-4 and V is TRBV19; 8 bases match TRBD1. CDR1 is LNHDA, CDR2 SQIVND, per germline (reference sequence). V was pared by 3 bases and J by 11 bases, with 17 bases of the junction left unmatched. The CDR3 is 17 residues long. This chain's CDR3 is CASSMALTRTGLYKLFF. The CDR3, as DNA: TGTGCCAGTAGTATGGCCCTTACTCGGACAGGGCTTTATAAACTGTTTTTT.